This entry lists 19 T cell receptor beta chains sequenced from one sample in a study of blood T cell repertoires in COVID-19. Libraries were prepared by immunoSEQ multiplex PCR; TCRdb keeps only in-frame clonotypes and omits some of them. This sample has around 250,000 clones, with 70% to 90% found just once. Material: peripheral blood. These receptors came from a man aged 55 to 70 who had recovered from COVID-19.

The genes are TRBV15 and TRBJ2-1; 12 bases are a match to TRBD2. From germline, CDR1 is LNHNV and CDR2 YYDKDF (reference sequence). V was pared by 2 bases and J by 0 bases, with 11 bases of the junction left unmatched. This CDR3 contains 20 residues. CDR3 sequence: CATSRRTGTSGSSSYNEQFF. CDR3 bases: TGTGCCACCAGCAGAAGAACCGGGACTAGCGGGTCAAGCTCCTACAATGAGCAGTTCTTC.

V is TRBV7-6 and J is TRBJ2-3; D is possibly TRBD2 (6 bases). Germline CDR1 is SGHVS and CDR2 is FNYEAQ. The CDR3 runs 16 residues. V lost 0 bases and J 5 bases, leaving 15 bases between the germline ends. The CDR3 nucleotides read TGTGCCAGCAGCTTAGCTGGGGGGTCGGCAAGAGATACGCAGTATTTT. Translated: CASSLAGGSARDTQYF. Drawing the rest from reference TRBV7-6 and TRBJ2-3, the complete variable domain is GAGVSQSPRYKVTKRGQDVALRCDPISGHVSLYWYRQALGQGPEFLTYFNYEAQQDKSGLPNDRFSAERPEGSISTLTIQRTEQRDSAMYRCASSLAGGSARDTQYFGPGTRLTVL.

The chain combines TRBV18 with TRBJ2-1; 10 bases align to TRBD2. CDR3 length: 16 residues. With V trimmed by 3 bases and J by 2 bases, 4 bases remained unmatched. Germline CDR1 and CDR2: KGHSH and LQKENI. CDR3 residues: CASSPTTSGAYNEQFF. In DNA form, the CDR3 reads TGTGCCAGCTCACCTACTACTAGCGGGGCCTACAATGAGCAGTTCTTC.

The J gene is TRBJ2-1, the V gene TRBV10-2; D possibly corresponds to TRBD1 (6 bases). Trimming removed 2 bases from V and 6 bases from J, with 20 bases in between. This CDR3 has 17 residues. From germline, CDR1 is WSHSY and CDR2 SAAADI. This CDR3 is CASSEDRFGAVLNEQFF. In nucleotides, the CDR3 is TGCGCCAGCAGTGAGGACAGGTTTGGGGCCGTTCTCAATGAGCAGTTCTTC.

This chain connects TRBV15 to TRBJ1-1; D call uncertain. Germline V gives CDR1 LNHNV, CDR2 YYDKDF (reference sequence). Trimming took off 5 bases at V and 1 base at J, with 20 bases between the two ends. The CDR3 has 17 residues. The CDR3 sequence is CATSRRPEEPKNTEAFF. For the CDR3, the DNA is TGTGCCACCAGCCGCAGGCCGGAGGAGCCCAAGAACACTGAAGCTTTCTTT.

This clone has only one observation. The CDR3 spells CASSLWFSSYEQYF. The CDR3 DNA is TGCGCCAGCAGCTTGTGGTTTAGCTCCTACGAGCAGTACTTC. The chain recombines TRBV5-1 with TRBJ2-7; no firm D call. V shed 1 base and J shed 0 bases, with 8 bases lying between them. Germline V gene sequence: CDR1 SGHRS, CDR2 YFSETQ. CDR3 length: 14 amino acids.

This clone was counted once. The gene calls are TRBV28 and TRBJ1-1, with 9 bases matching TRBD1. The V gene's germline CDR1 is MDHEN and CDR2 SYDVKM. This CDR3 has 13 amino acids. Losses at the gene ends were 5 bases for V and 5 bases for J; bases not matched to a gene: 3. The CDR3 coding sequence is TGTGCCAGCAGTACAGGGGGCGAGACTGAAGCTTTCTTT. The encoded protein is CASSTGGETEAFF.

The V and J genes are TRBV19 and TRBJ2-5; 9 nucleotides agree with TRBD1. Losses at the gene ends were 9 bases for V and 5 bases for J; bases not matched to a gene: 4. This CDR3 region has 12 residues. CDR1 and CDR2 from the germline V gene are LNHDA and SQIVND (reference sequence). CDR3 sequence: CASRDRVETQYF. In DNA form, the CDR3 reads TGTGCCAGCCGGGACAGGGTTGAGACCCAGTACTTC.

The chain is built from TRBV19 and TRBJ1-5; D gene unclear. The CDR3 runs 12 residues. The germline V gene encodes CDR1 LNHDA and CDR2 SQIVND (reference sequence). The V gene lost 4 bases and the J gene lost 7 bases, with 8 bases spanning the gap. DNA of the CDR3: TGTGCCAGTAGTACATTGTCCCAGCCCCAGCATTTT. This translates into CASSTLSQPQHF.

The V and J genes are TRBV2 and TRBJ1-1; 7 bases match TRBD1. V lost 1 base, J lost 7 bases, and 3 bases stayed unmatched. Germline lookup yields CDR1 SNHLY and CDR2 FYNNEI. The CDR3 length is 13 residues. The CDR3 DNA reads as TGTGCCAGCAGTGAAGGGGACAGCCATGAAGCTTTCTTT. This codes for CASSEGDSHEAFF.

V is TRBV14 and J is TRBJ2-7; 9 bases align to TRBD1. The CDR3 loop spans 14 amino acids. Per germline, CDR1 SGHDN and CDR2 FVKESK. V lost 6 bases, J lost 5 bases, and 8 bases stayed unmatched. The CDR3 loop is CASRFQGQGHEQYF. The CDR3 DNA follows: TGTGCCAGCAGATTTCAGGGACAGGGCCACGAGCAGTACTTC.

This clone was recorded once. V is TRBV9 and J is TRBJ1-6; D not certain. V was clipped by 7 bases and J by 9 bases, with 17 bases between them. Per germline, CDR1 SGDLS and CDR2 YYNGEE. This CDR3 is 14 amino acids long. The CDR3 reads CASGGSYKGSPLHF. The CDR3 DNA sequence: TGTGCCAGCGGTGGGAGTTATAAGGGTTCACCCCTCCACTTT.

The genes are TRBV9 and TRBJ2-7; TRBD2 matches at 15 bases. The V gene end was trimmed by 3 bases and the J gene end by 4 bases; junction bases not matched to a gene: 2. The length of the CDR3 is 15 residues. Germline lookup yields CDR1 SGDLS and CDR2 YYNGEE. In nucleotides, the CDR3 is TGTGCCAGCAGCGAGGGACTAGCGGGGGGTTACGAGCAGTACTTC. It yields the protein CASSEGLAGGYEQYF. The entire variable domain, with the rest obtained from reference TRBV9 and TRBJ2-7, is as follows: DSGVTQTPKHLITATGQRVTLRCSPRSGDLSVYWYQQSLDQGLQFLIQYYNGEERAKGNILERFSAQQFPDLHSELNLSSLELGDSALYFCASSEGLAGGYEQYFGPGTRLTVT.

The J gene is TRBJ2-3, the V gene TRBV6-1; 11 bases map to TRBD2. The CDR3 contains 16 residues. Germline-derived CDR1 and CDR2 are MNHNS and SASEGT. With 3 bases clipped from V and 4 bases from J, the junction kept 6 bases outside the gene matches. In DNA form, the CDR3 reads TGTGCCAGCAGTGATAAGTTAGCGGGGGGGCCAGATACGCAGTATTTT. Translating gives CASSDKLAGGPDTQYF.

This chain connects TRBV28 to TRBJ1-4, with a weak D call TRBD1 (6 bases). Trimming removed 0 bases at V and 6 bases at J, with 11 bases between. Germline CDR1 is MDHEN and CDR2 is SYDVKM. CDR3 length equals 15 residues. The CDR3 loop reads CASSLWGARDEKLFF. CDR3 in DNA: TGTGCCAGCAGTTTATGGGGGGCCAGGGATGAAAAACTGTTTTTT.

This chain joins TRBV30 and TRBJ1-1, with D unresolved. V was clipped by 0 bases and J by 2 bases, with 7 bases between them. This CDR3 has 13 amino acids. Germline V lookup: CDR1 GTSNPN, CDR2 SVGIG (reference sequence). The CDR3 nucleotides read TGTGCCTGGAGTGTGACTGCTAACACTGAAGCTTTCTTT. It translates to CAWSVTANTEAFF.

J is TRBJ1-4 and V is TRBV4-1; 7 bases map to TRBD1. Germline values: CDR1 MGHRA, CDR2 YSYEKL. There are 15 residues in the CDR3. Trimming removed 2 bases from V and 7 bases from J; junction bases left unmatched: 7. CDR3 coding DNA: TGCGCCAGCAGCCAAAACAGGGGTGGCGGTGAAAAACTGTTTTTT. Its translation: CASSQNRGGGEKLFF.

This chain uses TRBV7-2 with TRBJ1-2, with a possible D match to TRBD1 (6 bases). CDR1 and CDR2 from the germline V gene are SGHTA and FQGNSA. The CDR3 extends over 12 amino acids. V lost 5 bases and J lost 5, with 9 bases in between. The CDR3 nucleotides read TGTGCCAGCAGCCCGCAGGGGTATGGCTACACCTTC. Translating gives CASSPQGYGYTF.

CDR3 in DNA: TGTGCCACCAGTCGAGAAGGGGGCAGTCAGCAGTTCTTC. Encoded protein: CATSREGGSQQFF. The chain couples TRBV24-1 to TRBJ2-1, with 7 nucleotides matching TRBD1. The CDR3 has 13 amino acids. CDR1 is KGHDR and CDR2 is SFDVKD in the germline V gene. Trimming removed 6 bases from V and 11 bases from J; junction bases left unmatched: 9.